Sequencing of this T cell receptor beta chain was carried out in a study of blood T cell repertoires in COVID-19 (TCRdb year 2020). In terms of the full investigation: Samples from collaborators originated in the United States, Italy and Spain and spanned both the acute and convalescent phases of COVID-19. Deeply sampled blood TCRbeta repertoires from subjects exposed to, actively infected with, or recovered from COVID-19 were included in the dataset. Sample metadata almost always included a de-identified subject ID, COVID-19 status, age in years and sex. Where HLA class I and class II types were available, the types were taken from metadata supplied by the sample provider, not from assay-based typing. Samples were obtained from the ongoing ImmuneRACE study (first 160 participants) and from 1,254 subjects provided by 6 global collaborators. The prospective study material was composed of cDNA or gDNA derived from T cells, B-cell-depleted T cells, or PBMCs. The repertoires were released in a freely available public database meant as a resource for research on the immune response to SARS-CoV-2. The investigation overall reported the following: Clinical and demographic metadata were provided uncurated, with the amount varying by source and participant.

The immunoSEQ Assay, a bias-controlled multiplex PCR, was used to amplify TCRbeta CDR3 regions from genomic DNA. Per the original workflow: The number of nucleated cells in each sample was estimated from the amplification of reference gene primers within the assay. Sequence reads were collapsed and filtered to measure the absolute abundance of every unique TCRbeta CDR3 rearrangement. For each sample, productive Simpson clonality was calculated by taking the square root of Simpson's diversity index across productive rearrangements. TCRdb mirrors the immuneACCESS table, restricted to in-frame sequences. Some clones are absent from its copies; in checked studies, under half trace to an unresolved V gene, and the reason for the others is unknown. That table supplies the V and J calls and clone size; D and trimming were determined from the DNA. The table for this sample lists 200,000 to 250,000 clones; roughly 89% of them were counted only once. The ten most abundant clones make up about 4% of the sample.

This clone was observed once. The antigen it recognizes is unknown. No per-base quality is available; no much larger clone lies one base away. Reading from cysteine to phenylalanine, the CDR3 counts 13 amino acids. Only the CDR3 DNA is retained, 39 bases long and in frame from the first base. CDR1 and CDR2 are read off the germline V gene (reference sequence) as MNHEY and SMNVEV. V is shortened by 8 bases, J by 5 bases, and the region joining them spans 13 bases. Participants in the prospective study were aged about 18 to 95 years, lived in about two dozen United States geographic areas, and enrolled through a virtual design. Cohort assignment in the prospective study relied on participant-reported clinical history from a screening survey and a study questionnaire. In the prospective study, whole blood, serum and a nasopharyngeal or oropharyngeal swab were collected from each participant by mobile phlebotomists. Over a roughly 2-month period, participants in the prospective study had the option of providing additional blood draws and questionnaires. Before DNA extraction, prospective study blood samples were shipped either frozen or at room temperature.

The receptor chain draws on TRBV27 and TRBJ1-5; the D gene is perhaps TRBD1, on 6 matching bases. This clonotype was obtained from a woman between 35 and 50 years old with acute COVID-19. The sequencing input was PBMCs or T cells enriched from blood (not recorded which). The CDR3 amino acid sequence is: CASERTDDQPQHF. The sequence in DNA is TGTGCCAGCGAGAGGACAGACGATCAGCCCCAGCATTTT.